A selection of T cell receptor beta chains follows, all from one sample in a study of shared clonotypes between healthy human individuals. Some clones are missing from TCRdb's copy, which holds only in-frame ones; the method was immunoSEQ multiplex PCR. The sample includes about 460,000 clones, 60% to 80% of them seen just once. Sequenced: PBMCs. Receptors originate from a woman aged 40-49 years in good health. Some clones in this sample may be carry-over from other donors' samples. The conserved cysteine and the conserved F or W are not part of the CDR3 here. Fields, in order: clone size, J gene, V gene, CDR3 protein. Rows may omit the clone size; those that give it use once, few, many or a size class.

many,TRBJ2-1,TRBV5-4,ASRTGTGPAAQF
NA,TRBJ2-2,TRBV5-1,ASSLGEYTGELF
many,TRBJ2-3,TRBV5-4,ASSMGLAGVTDTQY
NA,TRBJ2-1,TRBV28,ASSRGLAGGEQF
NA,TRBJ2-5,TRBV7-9,ASSPQGSGSWETQY
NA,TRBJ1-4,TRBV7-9,ASSYHPIGQFNEKLF
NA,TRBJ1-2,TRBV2,ASSGADYGYT
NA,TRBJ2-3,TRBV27,ASSTRLAGEDTQY
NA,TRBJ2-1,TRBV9,ASSVVPGLTLGSSYNEQF
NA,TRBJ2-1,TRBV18,ASSRDTPNEQF
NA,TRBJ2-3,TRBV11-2,ASSLGGARVTDTQY
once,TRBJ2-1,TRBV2,ATRGTSGSFESYNEQF
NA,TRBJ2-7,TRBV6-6,ASSSRGFSSYEQY
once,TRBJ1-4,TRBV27,ASSEILPLGRTNEKLF
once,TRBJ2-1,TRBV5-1,ASQPAGGNEQF
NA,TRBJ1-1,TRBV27,ASSLSRGAEAF
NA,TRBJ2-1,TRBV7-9,ASSLAMGRPADEQF
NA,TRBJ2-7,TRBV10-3,AISGQGIGASYEQY
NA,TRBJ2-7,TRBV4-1,ASSQDTGGSSYEQY
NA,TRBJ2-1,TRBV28,ASTASGSGEQF
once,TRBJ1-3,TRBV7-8,ASSLDPTPSSGNTIY
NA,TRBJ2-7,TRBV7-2,ASSLVGTSAYEQY
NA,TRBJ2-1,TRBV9,ASSVAGAGSYNEQF
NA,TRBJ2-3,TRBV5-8,ASSLFRGRDTQY
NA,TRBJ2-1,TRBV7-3,ASSPGLAYNNEQF
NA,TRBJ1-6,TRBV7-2,ASGQPQRQTSPLH
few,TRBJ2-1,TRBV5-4,ASSSRLAGDYNEQF
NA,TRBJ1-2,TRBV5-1,ASGENYGYT
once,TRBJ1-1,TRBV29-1,TPMNTEAF
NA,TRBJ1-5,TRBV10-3,AISTDRRGQPQH
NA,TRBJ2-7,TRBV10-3,AISDYGRNYEQY
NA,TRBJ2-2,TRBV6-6,ASKGLAGEHTGELF
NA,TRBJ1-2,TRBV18,ASSPNSANYGYT
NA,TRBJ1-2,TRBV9,ASSVGGAGDRGYT
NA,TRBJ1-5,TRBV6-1,ASSLHNNQPQH